This TCR beta chain came from a study of CD8 T cells in Susac syndrome. The study, taken as a whole, reports: A relatively small number of individuals underwent TCR sequencing and HLA analysis.

As concerns this clonotype: Antigen: not known.

The germline V gene encodes CDR1 MNHEY and CDR2 SMNVEV (reference sequence). V dropped 4 bases and J dropped 0 bases, with 7 bases sitting between them. The CDR3 contains 15 residues. The multiple sclerosis control cohort comprised treatment-naive individuals presenting with stable or active relapsing-remitting disease. Reverse transcription of about 0.45 to 1 ug RNA used random hexamers. Coverage of TCR beta CDR3 amplification by immunoSEQ multiplex PCR extended to 54 Vbeta and 13 Jbeta. TCRdb passed the immunoSEQ multiplex PCR reads through MiXCR, listing each CDR3 protein once. This table has roughly 200,000 distinct CDR3 sequences, approximately 95% appearing once.

The sequencing sample was made of CD4+ T cells from PBMCs. This receptor was obtained from a human donor with multiple sclerosis. V and J are TRBV27 and TRBJ2-6, with unresolved D. The CDR3: CASSSPSSGANVLTF. The CDR3 nucleotides read TGTGCCAGCAGTTCCCCGAGCTCTGGGGCCAACGTCCTGACTTTC.